This T cell receptor (beta chain) was sequenced for a study of CD8 T cells in ankylosing spondylitis. This CDR3 has 14 amino acids. Trimming left V 7 bases short and J 4 bases short, with 15 bases between. This clonotype was recorded many times. Its antigen is unidentified. Overall study results and limits: Within peripheral blood, clones linked to disease were CD8+ and relatively rare. Significantly higher representation of disease-linked clones was reported for matched ankylosing spondylitis synovial fluid.

As the method for making TCR beta libraries, quantitative 5'-RACE with molecular barcodes was used. TCRdb passed the 5' RACE reads through MiXCR, listing each CDR3 protein once. This sample carries 250,000 or so distinct CDR3 sequences, 15% to 20% of them seen once, and the ten largest clones take more than 25%. This clonotype was obtained from a male donor with ankylosing spondylitis or in good health (not recorded which). The sequenced material came from blood, either unsorted or a sorted T cell fraction (not recorded which). The J gene is TRBJ2-3, the V gene TRBV12-3 or TRBV12-4; D is possibly TRBD1 (7 bases). The CDR3 region is CASTDREVADTQYF. CDR3 in DNA: TGTGCCAGCACCGACAGGGAGGTTGCAGATACGCAGTATTTT.